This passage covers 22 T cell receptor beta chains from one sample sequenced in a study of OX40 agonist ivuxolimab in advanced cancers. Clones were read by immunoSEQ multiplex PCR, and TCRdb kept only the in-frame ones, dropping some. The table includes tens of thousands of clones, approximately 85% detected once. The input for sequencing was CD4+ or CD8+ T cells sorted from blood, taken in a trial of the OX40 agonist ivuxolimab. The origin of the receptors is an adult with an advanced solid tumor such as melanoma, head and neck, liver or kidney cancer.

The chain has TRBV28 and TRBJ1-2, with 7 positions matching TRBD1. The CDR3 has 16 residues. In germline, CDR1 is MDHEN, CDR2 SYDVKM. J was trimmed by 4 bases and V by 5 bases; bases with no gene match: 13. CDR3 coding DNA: TGTGCCAGCAGTCCCCAACAGACAGGGTACTTCTATGGCTACACCTTC. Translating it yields CASSPQQTGYFYGYTF.

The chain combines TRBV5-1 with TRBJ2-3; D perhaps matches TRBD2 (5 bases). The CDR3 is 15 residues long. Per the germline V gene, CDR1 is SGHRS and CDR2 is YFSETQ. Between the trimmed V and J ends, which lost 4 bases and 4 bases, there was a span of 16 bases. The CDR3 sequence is CASSPSRELADTQYF. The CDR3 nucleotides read TGCGCCAGCAGCCCTTCAAGGGAGCTGGCAGATACGCAGTATTTT.

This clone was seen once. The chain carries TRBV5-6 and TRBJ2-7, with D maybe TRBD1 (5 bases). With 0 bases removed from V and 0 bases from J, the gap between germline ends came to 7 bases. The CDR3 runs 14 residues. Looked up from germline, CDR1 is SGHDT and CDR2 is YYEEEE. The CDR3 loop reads CASSLEGISYEQYF. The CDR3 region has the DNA TGTGCCAGCAGCTTGGAGGGGATCTCCTACGAGCAGTACTTC.

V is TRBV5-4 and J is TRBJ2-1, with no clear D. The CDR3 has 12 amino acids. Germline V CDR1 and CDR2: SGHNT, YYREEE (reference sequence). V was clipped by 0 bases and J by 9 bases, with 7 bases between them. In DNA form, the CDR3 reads TGTGCCAGCAGCTTGGGTCCTGGTGAGCAGTTCTTC. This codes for CASSLGPGEQFF.

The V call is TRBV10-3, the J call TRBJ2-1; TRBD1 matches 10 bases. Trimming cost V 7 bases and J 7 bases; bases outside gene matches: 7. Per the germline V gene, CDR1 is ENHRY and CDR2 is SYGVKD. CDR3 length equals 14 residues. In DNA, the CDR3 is TGTGCCATCACCCCGGGACAGGGGTTAAATGAGCAGTTCTTC. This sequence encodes CAITPGQGLNEQFF.

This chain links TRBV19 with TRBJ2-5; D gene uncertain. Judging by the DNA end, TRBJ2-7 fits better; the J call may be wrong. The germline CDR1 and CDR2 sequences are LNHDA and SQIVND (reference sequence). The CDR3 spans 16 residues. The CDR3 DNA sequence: TGTGCCAGTAGTATATTGGTGTTGTGGAGCTTCCGCGAGCAGTACTTC. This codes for CASSILVLWSFREQYF.

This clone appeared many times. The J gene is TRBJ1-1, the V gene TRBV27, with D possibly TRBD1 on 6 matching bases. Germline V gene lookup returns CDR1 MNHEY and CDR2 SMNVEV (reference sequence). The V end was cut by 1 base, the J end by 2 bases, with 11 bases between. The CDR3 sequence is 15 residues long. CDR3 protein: CASSLWGRGNTEAFF. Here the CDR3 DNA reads TGTGCCAGCAGTTTATGGGGCAGGGGAAACACTGAAGCTTTCTTT.

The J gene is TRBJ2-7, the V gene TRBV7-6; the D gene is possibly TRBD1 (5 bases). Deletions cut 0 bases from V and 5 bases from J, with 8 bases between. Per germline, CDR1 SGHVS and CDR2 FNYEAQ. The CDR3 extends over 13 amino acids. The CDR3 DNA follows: TGTGCCAGCAGCTTAGCCCCAGGGAACGAGCAGTACTTC. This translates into CASSLAPGNEQYF.

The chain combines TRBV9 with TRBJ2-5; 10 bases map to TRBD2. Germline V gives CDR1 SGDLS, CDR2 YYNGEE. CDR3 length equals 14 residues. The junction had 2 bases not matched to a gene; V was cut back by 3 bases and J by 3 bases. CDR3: CASSGTSGKETQYF. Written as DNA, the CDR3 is TGTGCCAGCAGCGGGACTAGCGGAAAAGAGACCCAGTACTTC.

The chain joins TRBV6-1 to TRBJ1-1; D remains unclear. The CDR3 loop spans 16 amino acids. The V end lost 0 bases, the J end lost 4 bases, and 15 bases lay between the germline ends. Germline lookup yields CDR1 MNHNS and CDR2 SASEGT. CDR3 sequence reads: CASSEAHGLGSTEAFF. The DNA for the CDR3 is TGTGCCAGCAGTGAAGCGCATGGCCTGGGGAGCACTGAAGCTTTCTTT.

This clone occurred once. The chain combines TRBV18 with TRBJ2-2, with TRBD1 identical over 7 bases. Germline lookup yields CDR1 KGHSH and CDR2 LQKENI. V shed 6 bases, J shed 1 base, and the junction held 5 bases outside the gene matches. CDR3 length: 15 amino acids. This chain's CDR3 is CASSYRTGNTGELFF. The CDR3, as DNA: TGTGCCAGCTCTTACCGGACAGGGAACACCGGGGAGCTGTTTTTT. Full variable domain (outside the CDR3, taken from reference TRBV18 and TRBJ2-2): NAGVMQNPRHLVRRRGQEARLRCSPMKGHSHVYWYRQLPEEGLKFMVYLQKENIIDESGMPKERFSAEFPKEGPSILRIQQVVRGDSAAYFCASSYRTGNTGELFFGEGSRLTVL.

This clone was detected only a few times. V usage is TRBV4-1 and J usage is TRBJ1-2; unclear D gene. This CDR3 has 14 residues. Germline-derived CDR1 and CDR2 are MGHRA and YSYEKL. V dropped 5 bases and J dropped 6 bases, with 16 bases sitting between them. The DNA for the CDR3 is TGCGCCAGCAGCGACTACGGGAGGGTTGATGGCTACACCTTC. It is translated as CASSDYGRVDGYTF.

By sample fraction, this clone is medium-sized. CDR3 nucleotide sequence: TGTGCCAGCAGCGTAGGCACGACGAACACCGGGGAGCTGTTTTTT. It codes for CASSVGTTNTGELFF. The chain carries TRBV9 and TRBJ2-2; D unresolved. This CDR3 contains 15 residues. With 0 bases removed from V and 0 bases from J, the gap between germline ends came to 6 bases. Per germline, CDR1 SGDLS and CDR2 YYNGEE.

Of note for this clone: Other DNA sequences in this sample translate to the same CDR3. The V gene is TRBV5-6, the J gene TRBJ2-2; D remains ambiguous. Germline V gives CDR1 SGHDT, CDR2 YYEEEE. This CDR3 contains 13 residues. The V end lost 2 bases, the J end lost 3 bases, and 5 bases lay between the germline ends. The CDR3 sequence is CASSFRHTGELFF. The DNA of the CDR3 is TGTGCCAGCAGCTTTAGACACACCGGGGAGCTGTTTTTT.

CDR3 sequence (DNA): TGTGCCAGCACCTCCCCGGGGTACGAGCAGTACTTC. Amino acids: CASTSPGYEQYF. This rearrangement joins TRBV28 to TRBJ2-7; D is perhaps TRBD2 (5 bases). From germline, CDR1 is MDHEN and CDR2 SYDVKM. CDR3 length: 12 residues. Trimming shortened V by 7 bases and J by 4 bases, and 11 bases separated the two germline ends.

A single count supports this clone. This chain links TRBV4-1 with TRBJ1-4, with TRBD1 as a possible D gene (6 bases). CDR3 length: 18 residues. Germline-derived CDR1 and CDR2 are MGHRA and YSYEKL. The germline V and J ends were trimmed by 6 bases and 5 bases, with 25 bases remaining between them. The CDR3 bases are TGCGCCAGCAGGGATCTATACCAGGGGTCGGGGAAAAATGAAAAACTGTTTTTT. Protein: CASRDLYQGSGKNEKLFF.

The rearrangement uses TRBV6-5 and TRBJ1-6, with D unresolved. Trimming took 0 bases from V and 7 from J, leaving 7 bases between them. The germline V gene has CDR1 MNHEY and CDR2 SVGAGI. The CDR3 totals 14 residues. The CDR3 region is CASSYSEENSPLHF. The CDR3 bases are TGTGCCAGCAGTTACTCTGAGGAGAATTCACCCCTCCACTTT.

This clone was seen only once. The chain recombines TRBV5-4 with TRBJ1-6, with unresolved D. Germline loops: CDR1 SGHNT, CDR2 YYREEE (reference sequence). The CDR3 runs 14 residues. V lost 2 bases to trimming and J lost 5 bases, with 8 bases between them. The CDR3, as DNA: TGTGCCAGCAGCTTTGAGGGAGATAATTCACCCCTCCACTTT. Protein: CASSFEGDNSPLHF.

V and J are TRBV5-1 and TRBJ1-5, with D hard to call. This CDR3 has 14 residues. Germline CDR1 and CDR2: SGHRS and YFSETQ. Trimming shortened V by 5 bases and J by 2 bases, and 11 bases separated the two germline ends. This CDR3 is CASSLHSGNQPQHF. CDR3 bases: TGCGCCAGCAGTCTGCATAGCGGCAATCAGCCCCAGCATTTT.

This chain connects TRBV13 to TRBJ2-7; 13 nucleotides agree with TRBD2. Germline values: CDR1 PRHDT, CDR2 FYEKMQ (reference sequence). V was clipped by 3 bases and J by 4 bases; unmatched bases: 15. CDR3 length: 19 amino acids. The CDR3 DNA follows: TGTGCCAGCAGCTTTCTTAAGACCACTAGCGGGAGGGCCGGGTACGAGCAGTACTTC. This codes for CASSFLKTTSGRAGYEQYF.

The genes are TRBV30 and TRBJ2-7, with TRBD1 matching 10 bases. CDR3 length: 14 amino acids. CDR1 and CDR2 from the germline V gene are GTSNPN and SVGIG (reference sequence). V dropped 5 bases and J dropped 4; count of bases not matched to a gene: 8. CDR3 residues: CAWRRPGQGYEQYF. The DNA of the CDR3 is TGTGCCTGGCGGCGCCCGGGACAGGGGTACGAGCAGTACTTC.

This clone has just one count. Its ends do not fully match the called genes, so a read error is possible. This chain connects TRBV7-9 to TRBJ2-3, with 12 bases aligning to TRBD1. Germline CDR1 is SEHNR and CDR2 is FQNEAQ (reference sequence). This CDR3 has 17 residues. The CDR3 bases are TGTGCCCGCAGCTTAGGTGGGACAGGGGGCGTCACAGATACGCAGTATTTT. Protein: CARSLGGTGGVTDTQYF.